A single sample is the source of the 24 T cell receptor beta chains below, sequenced in a study of beta chain features in type 1 diabetes (dated by TCRdb to between 2018 and 2020). The full study reports these points: Type 1 diabetes patients showed a moderate but significant shortening of TCRB CDR3 length in all four CD4+ subsets.

Preparation of the library involved the immunoSEQ multiplex PCR assay. The entire amount of isolated RNA was reverse transcribed using the High Capacity cDNA Reverse Transcription Kit, so the sequenced TCRB transcripts were expressed ones. TCRdb stores this immuneACCESS table with in-frame sequences only. Part of the clones is absent; in the studies checked, under half of the shortfall reflects unresolved V genes, and no reason is known for the rest. The sample profile shows roughly 330,000 clones; approximately 13% of them were found once. Approximately 0.016% of the sample is in the top ten clones. For these receptors, no antigen is known. The sequencing sample was made of naive CD4+ T cells from blood. The sample's cell subset or site label, in plain terms: true naive CD4+ T cells. The receptors come from a woman aged 18-35 years with type 1 diabetes.

This clone was observed a handful of times. This same CDR3 is encoded by further DNA sequences in the sample. The rearrangement joins TRBV7-2 to TRBJ2-1, with TRBD2 matching over 7 bases. The CDR3 extends over 15 amino acids. Losses at the gene ends were 0 bases for V and 4 bases for J; bases not matched to a gene: 3. The germline gives CDR1 SGHTA, CDR2 FQGNSA. The CDR3 DNA sequence: TGTGCCAGCAGCTTAGCGGGAGGGCCATACAATGAGCAGTTCTTC. It yields the protein CASSLAGGPYNEQFF.

This clone was counted a few times. The chain is built from TRBV2 and TRBJ2-5; TRBD2 matches 7 bases. The V segment lost 5 bases and the J segment 7 bases; nucleotides outside the gene matches: 7. Looked up from germline, CDR1 is SNHLY and CDR2 is FYNNEI. This CDR3 region has 13 residues. CDR3 sequence reads: CASSLGLDGTQYF. In DNA, the CDR3 is TGTGCCAGCAGTCTTGGACTAGACGGGACCCAGTACTTC.

V gene TRBV5-4 combines with J gene TRBJ1-1, with TRBD1 matching 11 bases. The length of the CDR3 is 15 residues. The germline V gene encodes CDR1 SGHNT and CDR2 YYREEE (reference sequence). J was trimmed by 10 bases and V by 4 bases; bases with no gene match: 12. DNA of the CDR3: TGTGCCAGCAGCCCCCGGGACAGGGGGATTGAAGCAGCTTTCTTT. Protein: CASSPRDRGIEAAFF.

This chain joins TRBV29-1 and TRBJ1-1, with D maybe TRBD1 (6 bases). Looked up from germline, CDR1 is SQVTM and CDR2 is ANQGSEA. V shed 7 bases and J shed 1 base, with 10 bases lying between them. The CDR3 has 12 residues. The CDR3 sequence: CSAWDKNTEAFF. DNA of the CDR3: TGCAGCGCCTGGGACAAGAACACTGAAGCTTTCTTT.

The chain joins TRBV5-1 to TRBJ2-2; TRBD2 aligns across 12 bases. CDR3 length equals 15 residues. V was pared by 5 bases and J by 7 bases, with 6 bases of the junction left unmatched. CDR1 SGHRS and CDR2 YFSETQ come from the germline V gene. The CDR3 protein is CASSRTSGKSGELFF. The DNA for the CDR3 is TGCGCCAGCAGTCGGACTAGCGGGAAAAGCGGGGAGCTGTTTTTT.

The gene calls are TRBV10-3 and TRBJ1-1, with D uncertain. The CDR3 contains 15 residues. Germline values: CDR1 ENHRY, CDR2 SYGVKD. The V gene lost 6 bases and the J gene lost 2 bases, with 16 bases spanning the gap. Written as DNA, the CDR3 is TGTGCCATCAGCCCCCGAGAGGAAGGTAACACTGAAGCTTTCTTT. Its translation: CAISPREEGNTEAFF.

V usage is TRBV9 and J usage is TRBJ2-7, with 9 bases that match TRBD1. CDR1 and CDR2 (germline): SGDLS, YYNGEE. The CDR3 spans 16 residues. With V trimmed by 3 bases and J by 5 bases, 12 bases remained unmatched. The CDR3 DNA reads as TGTGCCAGCAGCGCGGGTACAGGGGGCAGGCGCCACGAGCAGTACGTC. It is translated as CASSAGTGGRRHEQYV.

This clone has just a few counts. One junction end does not reproduce the germline sequence, and a read error may be involved. The chain employs TRBV10-3 and TRBJ2-7, with 12 bases identical to TRBD1. In germline, CDR1 is ENHRY, CDR2 SYGVKD. The CDR3 covers 12 residues. The CDR3 is CAISNPGTGGDF. The CDR3, as DNA: TGTGCCATCAGTAATCCCGGGACAGGGGGCGACTTC.

This clone was counted between two and nine times. The V call is TRBV28, the J call TRBJ2-2, with 10 bases that match TRBD2. The V gene's germline CDR1 is MDHEN and CDR2 SYDVKM. This CDR3 has 15 residues. The ends lost 6 bases at V and 4 bases at J; junction bases unmatched: 5. This CDR3 is CASSLAGVGTGELFF. Written as DNA, the CDR3 is TGTGCCAGCAGCCTAGCGGGAGTAGGCACCGGGGAGCTGTTTTTT.

The V gene is TRBV7-8, the J gene TRBJ2-7; D unresolved. With 1 base removed from V and 6 bases from J, the gap between germline ends came to 10 bases. Germline-derived CDR1 and CDR2 are SGHVS and FQNEAQ. The CDR3 contains 13 residues. CDR3 sequence: CASSLVLWAEQYF. The CDR3 DNA reads TGTGCCAGCAGCTTAGTACTCTGGGCCGAGCAGTACTTC.

This chain joins TRBV29-1 and TRBJ2-3; 8 bases are a match to TRBD1. The CDR3 is made up of 13 amino acids. V gave up 6 bases and J gave up 4 bases; unmatched junction bases: 6. In germline, CDR1 is SQVTM, CDR2 ANQGSEA. The CDR3 bases are TGCAGCGTCGGACAGGGTTGGTCAGATACGCAGTATTTT. It translates to CSVGQGWSDTQYF.

The rearrangement joins TRBV5-1 to TRBJ2-5; D unresolved. V was clipped by 0 bases and J by 0 bases, with 6 bases between them. The germline V gene encodes CDR1 SGHRS and CDR2 YFSETQ. The CDR3 length is 14 residues. In nucleotides, the CDR3 is TGCGCCAGCAGCTTGGGCAGGTACCAAGAGACCCAGTACTTC. Translating it yields CASSLGRYQETQYF.

This clone appeared a few times. The genes are TRBV28 and TRBJ2-7; possibly TRBD1 for D (5 bases). The CDR3 consists of 17 residues. Trimming removed 6 bases at V and 3 bases at J, with 24 bases between. The germline gives CDR1 MDHEN, CDR2 SYDVKM. The CDR3 is CASRGLKGRALGYEQYF. CDR3 nucleotides: TGTGCCAGCAGGGGTCTTAAGGGGCGCGCTTTGGGCTACGAGCAGTACTTC.

This clone has a handful of counts. J is TRBJ1-3 and V is TRBV5-1, with TRBD1 identical over 7 bases. The CDR3 extends over 15 amino acids. V was clipped by 4 bases and J by 3 bases; unmatched bases: 7. Germline CDR1 SGHRS, CDR2 YFSETQ. The CDR3 region is CASSRRQGDGNTIYF. CDR3 nucleotide sequence: TGCGCCAGCAGCCGACGACAGGGTGATGGAAACACCATATATTTT. Variable domain in full (rest from reference TRBV5-1 and TRBJ1-3): KAGVTQTPRYLIKTRGQQVTLSCSPISGHRSVSWYQQTPGQGLQFLFEYFSETQRNKGNFPGRFSGRQFSNSRSEMNVSTLELGDSALYLCASSRRQGDGNTIYFGEGSWLTVV.

The chain combines TRBV6-5 with TRBJ1-2; 7 bases line up with TRBD1. Germline loops: CDR1 MNHEY, CDR2 SVGAGI. The CDR3 contains 11 residues. The trim removed 6 bases at V and 8 bases at J, leaving 3 bases unmatched. CDR3 sequence (DNA): TGTGCCAGCAGCTCGACAGGGGGCTACACCTTC. This gives the protein CASSSTGGYTF.

The chain links TRBV27 to TRBJ2-7, with D possibly being TRBD2 (5 bases). The CDR3 length is 13 residues. From germline, CDR1 is MNHEY and CDR2 SMNVEV (reference sequence). Trimming left V 6 bases short and J 6 bases short, with 15 bases between. This chain's CDR3 is CASSLAATLEQYF. The CDR3 DNA sequence: TGTGCCAGCAGCCTAGCCGCCACCCTCGAGCAGTACTTC.

The V gene is TRBV30, the J gene TRBJ2-1; 10 positions agree with TRBD2. The CDR3 sequence is 13 residues long. CDR1 and CDR2 from the germline V gene are GTSNPN and SVGIG (reference sequence). V trimming: 2 bases; J trimming: 9 bases; junction bases outside the gene matches: 4. CDR3 coding DNA: TGTGCCTGGAGTTTGAGCGGGAGGGGTGAGCAGTTCTTC. It encodes CAWSLSGRGEQFF.

Concerning this clone itself: At the DNA level, this CDR3 is encoded by other sequences in the same sample as well. V usage is TRBV9 and J usage is TRBJ2-1, with D possibly matching TRBD2 (6 bases). The CDR3 length is 15 residues. The germline gives CDR1 SGDLS, CDR2 YYNGEE. The V gene lost 2 bases and the J gene lost 1 base, with 10 bases spanning the gap. CDR3 sequence reads: CASSVGGTSYNEQFF. Here the CDR3 DNA reads TGTGCCAGCAGCGTCGGCGGGACTTCCTACAATGAGCAGTTCTTC.

V usage is TRBV2 and J usage is TRBJ2-1; D gene unclear. The CDR3 totals 13 residues. Per germline, CDR1 SNHLY and CDR2 FYNNEI. Trimming removed 6 bases at V and 10 bases at J, with 16 bases between. The chain's CDR3 is CASSVETAVEQFF. The CDR3 DNA is TGTGCCAGCAGCGTAGAGACTGCGGTCGAGCAGTTCTTC.

The CDR3 coding sequence is TGTGCCAGCAGTCTACAACCGGGACAGGGATACAATGAGCAGTTCTTC. Protein product: CASSLQPGQGYNEQFF. This chain connects TRBV7-3 to TRBJ2-1; 9 bases fit TRBD1. Germline CDR1 SGHTA, CDR2 FQGTGA. Trimming took 6 bases from V and 4 from J; bases not matched to a gene: 10. The CDR3 sequence is 16 residues long.

The chain links TRBV2 to TRBJ2-7; 8 bases line up with TRBD1. The V gene's germline CDR1 is SNHLY and CDR2 FYNNEI. The V segment lost 6 bases and the J segment 7 bases; nucleotides outside the gene matches: 8. The CDR3 is 13 residues long. The CDR3 DNA sequence: TGTGCCAGCAGGACGACAGGGGTTGATGAGCAGTACTTC. Translation: CASRTTGVDEQYF.

The V and J genes are TRBV2 and TRBJ1-1, with D unclear. The CDR3 is 11 residues long. The V end lost 8 bases, the J end lost 4 bases, and 8 bases lay between the germline ends. Looked up from germline, CDR1 is SNHLY and CDR2 is FYNNEI. The CDR3 DNA is TGTGCCAGCCGACGCGGCACTGAAGCTTTCTTT. It yields the protein CASRRGTEAFF.

V is TRBV5-1 and J is TRBJ2-7, with TRBD2 matching over 8 bases. There are 16 residues in the CDR3. V gave up 0 bases and J gave up 6 bases; unmatched junction bases: 11. Germline-derived CDR1 and CDR2 are SGHRS and YFSETQ. The CDR3 sequence is CASSLEILIAGGEQYF. The CDR3 region has the DNA TGCGCCAGCAGCTTGGAAATTCTGATCGCGGGGGGCGAGCAGTACTTC.

The V call is TRBV30, the J call TRBJ1-2; 7 bases are a match to TRBD1. This CDR3 spans 14 amino acids. V lost 3 bases and J lost 2; bases outside the gene matches: 6. CDR1 GTSNPN and CDR2 SVGIG come from the germline V gene (reference sequence). CDR3 protein: CAWSDRGQNYGYTF. CDR3 sequence (DNA): TGTGCCTGGAGCGACCGGGGACAGAACTATGGCTACACCTTC.